This T cell receptor (beta chain) originates from a study of radiotherapy plus CTLA-4 blockade in lung cancer. Whole-study context: Among all patients, about 19% showed objective responses, while 30% to 35% had disease control. Study-wide results and caveats: After treatment with radiotherapy plus ipilimumab, TCR clones that came from the tumor expanded in blood.

Concerning this clone: Antigen unknown.

Assay: immunoSEQ multiplex PCR; the TCRdb copy retains only in-frame clones and omits some. Of 90,000 to 100,000 clones listed, around 74% are singletons. The CDR3 is 14 residues long. CDR1 is MNHEY, CDR2 SMNVEV, per germline (reference sequence). The ends were cut back, 7 bases at V and 5 bases at J, with 18 bases in the middle. The chain is built from TRBV27 and TRBJ2-7; TRBD1 is a possible D gene (5 bases). This TCR was sampled from a human donor with non-small cell lung cancer who had a partial response to radiotherapy plus ipilimumab. Some clones in this sample may be carry-over from other donors' samples. The sequences come from peripheral blood, collected from a patient treated with radiotherapy plus ipilimumab. CDR3 in DNA: TGTGCCAGCAAATCTGACAGAAGGTTTAACGAGCAGTACTTC. Its protein is CASKSDRRFNEQYF.